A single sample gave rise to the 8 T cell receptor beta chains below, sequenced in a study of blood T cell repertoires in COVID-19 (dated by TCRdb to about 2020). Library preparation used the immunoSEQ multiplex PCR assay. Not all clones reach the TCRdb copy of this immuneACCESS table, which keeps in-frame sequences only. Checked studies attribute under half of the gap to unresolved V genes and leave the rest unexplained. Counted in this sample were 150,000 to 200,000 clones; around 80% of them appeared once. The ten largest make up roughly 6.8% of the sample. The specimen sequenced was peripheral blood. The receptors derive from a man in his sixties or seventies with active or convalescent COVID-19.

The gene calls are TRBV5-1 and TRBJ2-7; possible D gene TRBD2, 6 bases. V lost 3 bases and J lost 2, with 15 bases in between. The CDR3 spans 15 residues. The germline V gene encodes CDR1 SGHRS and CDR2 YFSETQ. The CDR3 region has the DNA TGCGCCAGCAGCTCAACCGGGACTTCCCCCTACGAGCAGTACTTC. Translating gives CASSSTGTSPYEQYF.

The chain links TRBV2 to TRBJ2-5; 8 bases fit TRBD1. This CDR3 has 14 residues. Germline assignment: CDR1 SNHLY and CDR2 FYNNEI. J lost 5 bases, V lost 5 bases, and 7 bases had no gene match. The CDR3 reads CASSKDQGAETQYF. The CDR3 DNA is TGTGCCAGCAGTAAAGATCAGGGGGCGGAGACCCAGTACTTC.

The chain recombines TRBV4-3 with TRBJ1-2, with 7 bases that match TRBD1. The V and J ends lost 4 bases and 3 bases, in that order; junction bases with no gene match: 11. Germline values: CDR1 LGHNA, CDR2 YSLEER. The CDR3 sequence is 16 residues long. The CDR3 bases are TGCGCCAGCAGCCGCCTTGGGACAGAGGGGTACTATGGCTACACCTTC. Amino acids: CASSRLGTEGYYGYTF.

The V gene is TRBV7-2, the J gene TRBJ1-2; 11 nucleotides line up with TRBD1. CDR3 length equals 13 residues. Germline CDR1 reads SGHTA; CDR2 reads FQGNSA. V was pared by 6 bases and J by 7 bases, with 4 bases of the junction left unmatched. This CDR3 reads CASRGQGAGGYTF. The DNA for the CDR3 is TGTGCCAGCAGAGGACAGGGGGCGGGTGGCTACACCTTC.

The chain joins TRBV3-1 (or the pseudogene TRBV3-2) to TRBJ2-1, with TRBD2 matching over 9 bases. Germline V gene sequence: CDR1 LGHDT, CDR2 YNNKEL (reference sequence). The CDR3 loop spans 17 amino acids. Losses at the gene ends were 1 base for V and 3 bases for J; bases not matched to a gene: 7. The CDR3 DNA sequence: TGTGCCAGCAGCCAAGGGCGTCTAGCGGGATTCTACAATGAGCAGTTCTTC. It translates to CASSQGRLAGFYNEQFF.

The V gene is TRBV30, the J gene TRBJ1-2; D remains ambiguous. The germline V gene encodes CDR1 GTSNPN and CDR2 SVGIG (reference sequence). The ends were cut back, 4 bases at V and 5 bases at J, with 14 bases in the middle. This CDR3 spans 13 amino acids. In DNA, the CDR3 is TGTGCCTGGATCGCGTCCTTACCTTATGGCTACACCTTC. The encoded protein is CAWIASLPYGYTF.

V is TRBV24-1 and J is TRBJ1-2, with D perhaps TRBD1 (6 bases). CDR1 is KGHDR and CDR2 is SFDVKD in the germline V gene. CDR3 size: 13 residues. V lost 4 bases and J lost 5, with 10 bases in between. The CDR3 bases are TGTGCCACCAGTGAGGATACAGGGTATGGCTACACCTTC. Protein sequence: CATSEDTGYGYTF.

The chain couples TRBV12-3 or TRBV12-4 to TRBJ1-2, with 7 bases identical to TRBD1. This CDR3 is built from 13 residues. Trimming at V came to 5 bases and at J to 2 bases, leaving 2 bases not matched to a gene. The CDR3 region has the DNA TGTGCCAGCAGTCCGGGACAGAACTATGGCTACACCTTC. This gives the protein CASSPGQNYGYTF.